The rows below give T cell receptor beta chains drawn from one sample of a study of T cell changes during pregnancy in multiple sclerosis. Clones were read by immunoSEQ multiplex PCR, and TCRdb kept only the in-frame ones, dropping some. This table holds around 48,000 clones, over 80% found once. Sequencing was performed on CD4+ T cells from peripheral blood mononuclear cells, taken in the second trimester of pregnancy. The source of these receptors is a female donor in good health, enrolled as a control in a pregnancy study. Both conserved end residues are part of each CDR3. The D gene is left open where the match is weak. Some rows mark clone size as missing; the rest say once, few, many or name a class of expanded clone.

cdr3_aa: CASSALRRGEDYEQYF; cdr3_nt: TGTGCCAGCAGCGCCCTCCGACGGGGAGAGGACTACGAGCAGTACTTC; v_call: TRBV7-9; clone_size: -; j_call: TRBJ2-7; d_call: -
cdr3_aa: CASSFRDSRTGELFF; cdr3_nt: TGCGCCAGCAGCTTCCGGGACAGTCGGACCGGGGAGCTGTTTTTT; v_call: TRBV5-1; clone_size: -; j_call: TRBJ2-2; d_call: TRBD1
cdr3_aa: CAWSVRAGGPLNEQFF; cdr3_nt: TGTGCCTGGAGTGTACGGGCGGGAGGGCCTCTCAATGAGCAGTTCTTC; v_call: TRBV30; clone_size: -; j_call: TRBJ2-1; d_call: TRBD2
cdr3_aa: CASSLGRGVYNEQFF; cdr3_nt: TGTGCCAGCAGCTTAGGGCGGGGAGTATACAATGAGCAGTTCTTC; v_call: TRBV7-2; clone_size: few; j_call: TRBJ2-1; d_call: -
cdr3_aa: CASRISAPDTQYF; cdr3_nt: TGTGCCAGCAGGATTAGCGCGCCAGATACGCAGTATTTT; v_call: TRBV6-4; clone_size: -; j_call: TRBJ2-3; d_call: -
cdr3_aa: CASSGTYGGTGGTGELFF; cdr3_nt: TGTGCCAGCAGTGGAACTTATGGGGGGACAGGGGGCACCGGGGAGCTGTTTTTT; v_call: TRBV6-1; clone_size: -; j_call: TRBJ2-2; d_call: TRBD1
cdr3_aa: CASSQMGTSGRIGGYEQYF; cdr3_nt: TGTGCCAGCAGTCAAATGGGGACTAGCGGGAGAATTGGGGGCTACGAGCAGTACTTC; v_call: TRBV21-1; clone_size: -; j_call: TRBJ2-7; d_call: -
cdr3_aa: CASSLEPQGSIGYTF; cdr3_nt: TGCGCCAGCAGCTTGGAACCACAGGGATCGATTGGCTACACCTTC; v_call: TRBV5-1; clone_size: -; j_call: TRBJ1-2; d_call: -
cdr3_aa: CASTTRSGSQETQYF; cdr3_nt: TGCGCCAGCACCACCAGGTCGGGAAGTCAAGAGACCCAGTACTTC; v_call: TRBV5-1; clone_size: -; j_call: TRBJ2-5; d_call: -
cdr3_aa: CASSEIRDTEAFF; cdr3_nt: TGTGCCAGCAGTGAAATCAGGGACACTGAAGCTTTCTTT; v_call: TRBV6-1; clone_size: -; j_call: TRBJ1-1; d_call: -
cdr3_aa: CASSEPTRFNQKLFF; cdr3_nt: TGTGCCAGCAGTGAACCGACACGGTTTAATCAAAAACTGTTTTTT; v_call: TRBV6-1; clone_size: -; j_call: TRBJ1-4; d_call: -
cdr3_aa: CASSEWDYTYEQYF; cdr3_nt: TGCGCCAGCAGCGAGTGGGACTATACCTACGAGCAGTACTTC; v_call: TRBV5-1; clone_size: -; j_call: TRBJ2-7; d_call: TRBD2
cdr3_aa: CASSEGQPYGYTF; cdr3_nt: TGCGCCAGCAGTGAGGGACAGCCTTATGGCTACACCTTC; v_call: TRBV10-2; clone_size: -; j_call: TRBJ1-2; d_call: -
cdr3_aa: CASNPLPGGEQFF; cdr3_nt: TGTGCCAGCAATCCGCTCCCGGGGGGTGAGCAGTTCTTC; v_call: TRBV7-8; clone_size: -; j_call: TRBJ2-1; d_call: TRBD2
cdr3_aa: CASQSRGQHYEQYF; cdr3_nt: TGTGCCAGTCAGAGCAGAGGACAGCACTACGAGCAGTACTTC; v_call: TRBV19; clone_size: once; j_call: TRBJ2-7; d_call: -
cdr3_aa: CASRADSLAGSPLHF; cdr3_nt: TGTGCCAGTAGAGCGGACAGTCTGGCGGGTTCACCCCTCCACTTT; v_call: TRBV19; clone_size: few; j_call: TRBJ1-6; d_call: -
cdr3_aa: CAWSRQGIIYF; cdr3_nt: TGTGCCTGGAGTCGACAGGGAATCATATATTTT; v_call: TRBV30; clone_size: -; j_call: TRBJ1-3; d_call: TRBD1
cdr3_aa: CASSRQGALGTEAFF; cdr3_nt: TGTGCCAGCAGCCGACAGGGGGCCCTGGGCACTGAAGCTTTCTTT; v_call: TRBV28; clone_size: -; j_call: TRBJ1-1; d_call: TRBD1
cdr3_aa: CASSIEQGVGNQPQHF; cdr3_nt: TGTGCCAGTAGTATCGAACAGGGGGTGGGAAATCAGCCCCAGCATTTT; v_call: TRBV19; clone_size: -; j_call: TRBJ1-5; d_call: TRBD1
cdr3_aa: CSVVTEGARTEAFF; cdr3_nt: TGCAGCGTTGTAACGGAGGGGGCAAGGACTGAAGCTTTCTTT; v_call: TRBV29-1; clone_size: -; j_call: TRBJ1-1; d_call: TRBD1
cdr3_aa: CASSLGQGAAEAFF; cdr3_nt: TGTGCCAGCAGCTTAGGACAGGGGGCTGCGGAAGCTTTCTTT; v_call: TRBV11-3; clone_size: -; j_call: TRBJ1-1; d_call: TRBD1
cdr3_aa: CASSSGQNTEAFF; cdr3_nt: TGTGCCAGCTCTTCCGGACAGAACACTGAAGCTTTCTTT; v_call: TRBV28; clone_size: -; j_call: TRBJ1-1; d_call: -